This TCR beta chain was retrieved from a study of human T cells and chemical hapten exposure. This clonotype was seen many times. There are 13 residues in the CDR3. Time point here: patch test 2, 6 weeks after DPC sensitization. As for treatment: therapeutic diphenylcyclopropenone sensitization with weekly scalp DPC. TCRdb fed the RACE reads into MiXCR, producing one record per CDR3 protein. The sample gives roughly 100,000 distinct CDR3 sequences, 7% to 10% of which show up once; 2% to 2.5% is in the top ten. V is TRBV21-1 and J is TRBJ1-6. TRBV21-1 constitutes a pseudogene. Sample: whole blood, taken in connection with sensitization to the hapten diphenylcyclopropenone (DPC). The receptor comes from a woman aged 40 to 49 with alopecia areata. Some clones in this sample may be carry-over from other donors' samples. For the CDR3, the DNA is TGTGCCAGCGAAATCACGGCTAATTCACCCCTCCACTTT. Encoded protein: CASEITANSPLHF.